The rows below give T cell receptor beta chains drawn from one sample of a study of blood T cell repertoires in COVID-19. Profiling relied on immunoSEQ multiplex PCR, and the TCRdb table lists in-frame clones only, not all of them. The sample includes fewer than 300,000 clones, 65% to 90% of them seen just once. The sample taken for sequencing was peripheral blood. The receptor source for this set is a man aged 50-59 years with COVID-19, enrolled during active disease. Both conserved end residues are part of each CDR3. D genes are given only for firm matches. For some rows the clone size is stated as once, few or many, or as a class when expanded; others skip it.

once	.	13	TRBV7-3	TRBJ2-3	TGTGCCAGCAGCCCCAGCGGAACAGATACGCAGTATTTT	CASSPSGTDTQYF
.	TRBD1	15	TRBV27	TRBJ2-7	TGTGCCAGCAGTTCCCTACGGGACAGCTACTACGAGCAGTACTTC	CASSSLRDSYYEQYF
.	.	15	TRBV30	TRBJ2-7	TGTGCCTGGACCGGGGGGCAGGGATACTCCTACGAGCAGTACTTC	CAWTGGQGYSYEQYF
.	TRBD1	14	TRBV7-8	TRBJ2-7	TGTGCCAGCAGAACCGGGACAGGGTCCTACGAGCAGTACTTC	CASRTGTGSYEQYF
few	.	17	TRBV4-1	TRBJ1-1	TGCGCCAGCAGCACCCAACTTGCTGGGACGGGAGGTTCTGAAGCTTTCTTT	CASSTQLAGTGGSEAFF
.	TRBD2	15	TRBV3-1/TRBV3-2	TRBJ2-3	TGTGCCAGCAGCCTGACTAGCGGGAGTTCGGATACGCAGTATTTT	CASSLTSGSSDTQYF
.	.	14	TRBV28	TRBJ1-6	TGTGCCAGCATCCCACCGGGGGGGGTTTCACCCCTCCACTTT	CASIPPGGVSPLHF
.	.	15	TRBV5-1	TRBJ1-1	TGCGCCAGCAGCTTGGCGAGGGGGATGAACACTGAAGCTTTCTTT	CASSLARGMNTEAFF
.	TRBD1	14	TRBV6-1	TRBJ1-2	TGTGCCAGCAGTGAAGCGGACAGGGGCTATGGCTACACCTTC	CASSEADRGYGYTF
.	.	14	TRBV5-5	TRBJ2-7	TGTGCCAGCAGCTTGGCCATTAATCGGTACGAGCAGTACTTC	CASSLAINRYEQYF
.	TRBD1	17	TRBV7-2	TRBJ1-2	TGTGCCAGCAGCTTACCTCACTTAGGACAGGGGGCGGGTGGCTACACCTTC	CASSLPHLGQGAGGYTF
.	TRBD1	20	TRBV7-8	TRBJ2-7	TGTGCCAGCAGCTTAGCCTTAGTTTTTGGTGTCACAGGGGGGCTAAACGAGCAGTACTTC	CASSLALVFGVTGGLNEQYF
.	TRBD1	15	TRBV7-9	TRBJ2-4	TGTGCCAGCAGCTTGGGGACAGGGCTCAAAAACATTCAGTACTTC	CASSLGTGLKNIQYF
.	.	14	TRBV4-2	TRBJ2-5	TGTGCCAGCAGCCAAGCCCGTCTAGGAGAGACCCAGTACTTC	CASSQARLGETQYF
.	TRBD1	15	TRBV5-5	TRBJ2-1	TGTGCCAGCAGCTTGCGACAGGGGGCGCGAAATGAGCAGTTCTTC	CASSLRQGARNEQFF
.	TRBD2	16	TRBV20-1	TRBJ2-7	TGCAGTGCTAGTGCTGCATTAGCGGGAGCGATCTACGAGCAGTACTTC	CSASAALAGAIYEQYF
.	.	15	TRBV7-3	TRBJ2-2	TGTGCCAGCAGCTTATACCCAGGGGACACCGGGGAGCTGTTTTTT	CASSLYPGDTGELFF
.	TRBD1	15	TRBV18	TRBJ1-5	TGTGCCAGCTCACCACAGCCAGGGGGAAATCAGCCCCAGCATTTT	CASSPQPGGNQPQHF
few	.	11	TRBV30	TRBJ1-2	TGTGCCTGGAGTGTACTGAGGGGCTACACCTTC	CAWSVLRGYTF
.	TRBD2	17	TRBV6-1	TRBJ2-7	TGTGCCAGCAGTGAACCAAGGAAACTAGCGGGAGACCACGAGCAGTACTTC	CASSEPRKLAGDHEQYF
.	TRBD2	13	TRBV5-1	TRBJ2-7	TGCGCCAGCAGATCTAGCGGAACCTACGAGCAGTACTTC	CASRSSGTYEQYF
.	TRBD1	14	TRBV6-5	TRBJ2-5	TGTGCCAGCAGACTAACAGGGGGCGCGAAGACCCAGTACTTC	CASRLTGGAKTQYF
.	.	13	TRBV30	TRBJ1-4	TGTGCCTGGAGTGGGGGCACTGGTCCAAAACTGTTTTTT	CAWSGGTGPKLFF
.	TRBD1	16	TRBV28	TRBJ1-2	TGTGCCAGCAGAACCGGGACAGGGGCGGGGATGGGGGGCTACACCTTC	CASRTGTGAGMGGYTF
.	TRBD1	15	TRBV5-1	TRBJ2-2	TGCGCCAGCAGCTTGTGGACAGGAAACACCGGGGAGCTGTTTTTT	CASSLWTGNTGELFF
.	TRBD1	14	TRBV6-5	TRBJ2-7	TGTGCCAGCAAACGGGACAGGACTTCCTACGAGCAGTACTTC	CASKRDRTSYEQYF
.	.	15	TRBV28	TRBJ1-5	TGTGCCAGCACCAAACCGACAGGAATTAATCAGCCCCAGCATTTT	CASTKPTGINQPQHF
.	.	16	TRBV9	TRBJ1-1	TGTGCCAGCAGCGTAGTTCTGTCTTTGGTTGGAGCTGAAGCTTTCTTT	CASSVVLSLVGAEAFF
.	.	16	TRBV27	TRBJ2-7	TGTGCCAGCAGTTTGTCTGCGTTTGATGGAGTGTACGAGCAGTACTTC	CASSLSAFDGVYEQYF
once	.	15	TRBV30	TRBJ2-1	TGTGCCTGGAGTTCACGGGTCCTTCTCTACAATGAGCAGTTCTTC	CAWSSRVLLYNEQFF
.	.	14	TRBV29-1	TRBJ1-2	TGCAGCGTTGAAGGCCGAGGGAGCCGCTATGGCTACACCTTC	CSVEGRGSRYGYTF
.	TRBD2	15	TRBV6-2/TRBV6-3	TRBJ2-1	TGTGCCAGCAGGCCTGGTGTGGGTAGCGGGGCTGGGCAGTTCTTC	CASRPGVGSGAGQFF
.	TRBD1	16	TRBV6-2/TRBV6-3	TRBJ2-1	TGTGCCAGCAGTTCCCCCGGGACAGGGACTTACAATGAGCAGTTCTTC	CASSSPGTGTYNEQFF
.	TRBD2	16	TRBV7-6	TRBJ2-3	TGTGCCAGCAGCCCCCGTAGCGGGAGAGGCACAGATACGCAGTATTTT	CASSPRSGRGTDTQYF
.	.	14	TRBV5-6	TRBJ1-2	TGTGCCAGCAGCTTGAGCGGGTTGGACTATGGCTACACCTTC	CASSLSGLDYGYTF
.	TRBD1	15	TRBV9	TRBJ2-5	TGTGCCAGCAGCGGTTACCCAGGGGGCGTGGAGACCCAGTACTTC	CASSGYPGGVETQYF
.	.	15	TRBV6-1	TRBJ1-2	TGTGCCAGCAGTGAACTGGGAGCCCCGGACTATGGCTACACCTTC	CASSELGAPDYGYTF
few	TRBD1	13	TRBV6-5	TRBJ2-7	TGTGCCAGCAGCCCGGGACAGGGAGTCGAGCAGTACTTC	CASSPGQGVEQYF
.	.	14	TRBV4-2	TRBJ1-1	TGTGCCAGCAGCCCAAACTCTTACAACACTGAAGCTTTCTTT	CASSPNSYNTEAFF
.	.	14	TRBV3-1/TRBV3-2	TRBJ2-5	TGTGCCAGCAGCCAAACGCAGGGAAGGGAGACCCAGTACTTC	CASSQTQGRETQYF
few	TRBD1	10	TRBV2	TRBJ1-2	TGTGCCAGCTCTCTCGGACAGGGGGCCTTC	CASSLGQGAF
medium-sized	.	14	TRBV2	TRBJ1-1	TGTGCCAGCAGTGAGGGCGGGATGGACACTGAAGCTTTCTTT	CASSEGGMDTEAFF
.	TRBD1	15	TRBV7-8	TRBJ1-5	TGTGCCAGCAGCTCCCCCGGGACAGGCAATCAGCCCCAGCATTTT	CASSSPGTGNQPQHF
.	.	14	TRBV27	TRBJ2-7	TGTGCCAGCAGTTTTTCCTCGCTAGGATACGAGCAGTACTTC	CASSFSSLGYEQYF
.	.	13	TRBV30	TRBJ2-7	TGTGCCTGGAGTTTTGGCCATACCTACGAGCAGTACTTC	CAWSFGHTYEQYF
.	TRBD1	16	TRBV27	TRBJ1-3	TGTGCCAGCCGTCTTTCCGGGACAGGGGTTGGGAACACCATATATTTT	CASRLSGTGVGNTIYF
few	.	13	TRBV27	TRBJ2-7	TGTGCCAGCGCCTCGGGAGCAGACTACGAGCAGTACTTC	CASASGADYEQYF
.	TRBD1	15	TRBV28	TRBJ1-2	TGTGCCAGCAGTTTCTACGGACAGGGGCACTATGGCTACACCTTC	CASSFYGQGHYGYTF
.	.	15	TRBV4-1	TRBJ1-1	TGCGCCAGCAGCCAAGGCTCTAGCAGGAACACTGAAGCTTTCTTT	CASSQGSSRNTEAFF
.	.	11	TRBV30	TRBJ2-3	TGTGCCTGGAGTGATCGGGATACGCAGTATTTT	CAWSDRDTQYF